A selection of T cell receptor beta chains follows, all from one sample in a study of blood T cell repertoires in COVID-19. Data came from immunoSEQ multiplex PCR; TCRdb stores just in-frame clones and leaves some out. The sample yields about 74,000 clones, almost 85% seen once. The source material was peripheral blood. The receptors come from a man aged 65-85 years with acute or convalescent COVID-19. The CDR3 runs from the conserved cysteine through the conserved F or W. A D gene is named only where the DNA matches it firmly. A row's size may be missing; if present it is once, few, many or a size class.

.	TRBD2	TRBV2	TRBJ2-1	CASSGLAGAGGNEQFF	TGTGCCAGCAGTGGACTAGCGGGAGCAGGGGGCAATGAGCAGTTCTTC
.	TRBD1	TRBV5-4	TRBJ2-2	CASSLGQGYTGELFF	TGTGCCAGCAGCTTGGGACAGGGGTATACCGGGGAGCTGTTTTTT
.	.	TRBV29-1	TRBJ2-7	CSVAQGLGSGNYEQYF	TGCAGCGTTGCTCAGGGTCTGGGCTCGGGTAACTACGAGCAGTACTTC
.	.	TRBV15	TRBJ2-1	CATSRDHSYNEQFF	TGTGCCACCAGCAGAGATCACTCCTACAATGAGCAGTTCTTC
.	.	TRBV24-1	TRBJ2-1	CATSDPDSNEQFF	TGTGCCACCAGTGATCCCGACAGCAATGAGCAGTTCTTC
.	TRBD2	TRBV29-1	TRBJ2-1	CSVEGTSETYNEQFF	TGCAGCGTTGAGGGGACTAGCGAAACCTACAATGAGCAGTTCTTC
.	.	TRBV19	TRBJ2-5	CASSTWGETQYF	TGTGCCAGTAGTACCTGGGGCGAGACCCAGTACTTC
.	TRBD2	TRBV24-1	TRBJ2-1	CATSDSARTSGNNEQFF	TGTGCCACCAGTGATTCGGCTCGGACTAGCGGGAACAATGAGCAGTTCTTC
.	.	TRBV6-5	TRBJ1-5	CASGDGRINQPQHF	TGTGCCAGTGGAGACGGCCGCATTAATCAGCCCCAGCATTTT
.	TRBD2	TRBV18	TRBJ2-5	CASSPTSGAETQYF	TGTGCCAGCTCACCGACTAGCGGGGCAGAGACCCAGTACTTC
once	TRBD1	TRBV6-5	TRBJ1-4	CASFAGTGGEKLFF	TGTGCCAGCTTTGCCGGGACAGGGGGCGAAAAACTGTTTTTT
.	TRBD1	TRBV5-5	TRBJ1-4	CASSLIQGAGEKLFF	TGTGCCAGCAGCTTAATACAGGGGGCAGGGGAAAAACTGTTTTTT
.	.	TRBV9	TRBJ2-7	CASSVVALSDEQYF	TGTGCCAGCAGCGTAGTGGCTCTGTCCGATGAGCAGTACTTC
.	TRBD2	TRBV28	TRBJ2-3	CASSIQAGGHPDTQYF	TGTGCCAGCAGTATCCAAGCGGGAGGGCACCCAGATACGCAGTATTTT
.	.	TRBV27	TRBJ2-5	CASSFGGLGETQYF	TGTGCCAGCAGTTTCGGGGGTTTGGGAGAGACCCAGTACTTC
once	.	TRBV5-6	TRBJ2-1	CASRLPRGGYNEQFF	TGTGCCAGCAGACTCCCCCGGGGAGGATACAATGAGCAGTTCTTC
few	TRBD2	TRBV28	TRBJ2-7	CASSQQRGGNEQYF	TGTGCCAGCAGCCAACAGCGGGGTGGCAACGAGCAGTACTTC
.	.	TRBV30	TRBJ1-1	CAWSHGNTEAFF	TGTGCCTGGAGTCACGGGAACACTGAAGCTTTCTTT
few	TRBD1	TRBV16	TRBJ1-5	CASSQRGQGARGNQPQHF	TGTGCCAGCAGCCAACGGGGACAGGGGGCGCGAGGCAATCAGCCCCAGCATTTT
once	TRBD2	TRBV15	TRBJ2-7	CATSREASGSTKQYF	TGTGCCACCAGCAGAGAGGCTAGCGGGAGTACCAAGCAGTACTTC
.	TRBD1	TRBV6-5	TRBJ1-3	CASGTGSGNTIYF	TGTGCCAGCGGGACAGGGTCTGGAAACACCATATATTTT
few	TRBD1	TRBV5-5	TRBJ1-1	CASSLDWDRATEAFF	TGTGCCAGCAGCTTGGATTGGGACAGGGCCACTGAAGCTTTCTTT
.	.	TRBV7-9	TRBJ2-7	CASSLDFVTTPYEQYF	TGTGCCAGCAGCTTAGATTTCGTGACTACCCCCTACGAGCAGTACTTC
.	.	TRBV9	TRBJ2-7	CASARGASSYEQYF	TGTGCCAGCGCCCGGGGTGCAAGCTCCTACGAGCAGTACTTC
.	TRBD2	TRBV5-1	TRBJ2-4	CASSSGTSGRASSKNIQYF	TGCGCCAGCAGCTCCGGAACTAGCGGGAGGGCCTCTAGCAAAAACATTCAGTACTTC
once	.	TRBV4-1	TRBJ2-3	CASSQDRGSTDTQYF	TGCGCCAGCAGCCAAGATCGAGGGAGCACAGATACGCAGTATTTT
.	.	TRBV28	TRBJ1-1	CASSSRREGEAFF	TGTGCCAGCAGTTCCCGCAGGGAGGGTGAAGCTTTCTTT
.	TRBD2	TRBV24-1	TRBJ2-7	CATSDSRSGRDYEQYF	TGTGCCACCAGTGATTCCCGGAGCGGGAGGGACTACGAGCAGTACTTC
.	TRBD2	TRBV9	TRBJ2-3	CASSVDLAGTTDTQYF	TGTGCCAGCAGCGTCGACTTAGCGGGGACCACAGATACGCAGTATTTT
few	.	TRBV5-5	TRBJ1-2	CASSLVGGYYGYTF	TGTGCCAGCAGCTTGGTGGGGGGGTACTATGGCTACACCTTC
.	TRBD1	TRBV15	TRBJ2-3	CATSRGPTGARADTQYF	TGTGCCACCAGCAGAGGGCCTACAGGGGCTCGGGCAGATACGCAGTATTTT
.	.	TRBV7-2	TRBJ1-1	CASSFDRRSSEAFF	TGTGCCAGCAGCTTTGACAGGCGGTCCTCTGAAGCTTTCTTT
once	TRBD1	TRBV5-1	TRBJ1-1	CASSGGTGLYTEAFF	TGCGCCAGCAGTGGGGGGACAGGGCTGTACACTGAAGCTTTCTTT
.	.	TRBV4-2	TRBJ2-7	CASSHTQVGSYEQYF	TGTGCCAGCAGCCACACACAGGTGGGGTCCTACGAGCAGTACTTC
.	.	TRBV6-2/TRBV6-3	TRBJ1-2	CASSPLGRQYGYTF	TGTGCCAGCAGTCCGCTCGGGAGACAGTATGGCTACACCTTC
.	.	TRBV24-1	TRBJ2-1	CATSDTTLGEQFF	TGTGCCACCAGTGATACAACACTAGGTGAGCAGTTCTTC
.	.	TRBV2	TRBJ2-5	CASTQWETQYF	TGTGCCAGCACACAGTGGGAGACCCAGTACTTC
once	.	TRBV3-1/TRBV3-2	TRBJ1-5	CASSQRGGQPQHF	TGTGCCAGCAGCCAACGGGGTGGTCAGCCCCAGCATTTT
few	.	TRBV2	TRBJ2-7	CASSENFLRGQYF	TGTGCCAGCAGTGAAAACTTCCTAAGGGGGCAGTACTTC
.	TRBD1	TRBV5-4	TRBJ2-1	CASSFQAGTGFYNEQFF	TGTGCCAGCAGCTTCCAGGCCGGGACAGGGTTCTACAATGAGCAGTTCTTC
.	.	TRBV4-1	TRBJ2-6	CASSRAGSNAGANVLTF	TGCGCCAGCAGCCGGGCTGGGTCCAACGCGGGGGCCAACGTCCTGACTTTC
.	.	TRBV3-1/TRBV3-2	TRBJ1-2	CASSHGVSGYTF	TGTGCCAGCAGCCACGGAGTCTCTGGCTACACCTTC
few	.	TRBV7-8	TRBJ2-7	CASGGGRQGRYEQYF	TGTGCCAGCGGAGGGGGCCGACAGGGTAGATACGAGCAGTACTTC
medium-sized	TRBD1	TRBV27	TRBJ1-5	CASSLAGGSNQPQHF	TGTGCCAGCAGTTTGGCAGGGGGCAGCAATCAGCCCCAGCATTTT
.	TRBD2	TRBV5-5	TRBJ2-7	CASSLSSGVDEQYF	TGTGCCAGCAGCCTTTCTAGCGGGGTCGACGAGCAGTACTTC
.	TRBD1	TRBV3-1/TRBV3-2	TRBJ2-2	CASSQGDRPTGELFF	TGTGCCAGCAGCCAGGGGGACAGGCCCACCGGGGAGCTGTTTTTT
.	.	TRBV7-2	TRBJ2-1	CASSLVGGYEQFF	TGTGCCAGCAGCTTAGTGGGGGGATATGAGCAGTTCTTC
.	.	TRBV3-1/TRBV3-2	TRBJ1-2	CASSQEIQSFGYGYTF	TGTGCCAGCAGCCAAGAAATACAGTCCTTCGGCTATGGCTACACCTTC
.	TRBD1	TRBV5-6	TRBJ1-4	CASSRDRGGEKLFF	TGTGCCAGCAGCAGGGACAGGGGAGGGGAAAAACTGTTTTTT
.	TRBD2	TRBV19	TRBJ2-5	CASSMSYGAWSSGMLETQYF	TGTGCCAGTAGTATGAGCTACGGGGCTTGGTCTAGCGGGATGCTAGAGACCCAGTACTTC
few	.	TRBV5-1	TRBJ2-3	CASSLTASTDTQYF	TGCGCCAGCAGCTTGACAGCTAGCACAGATACGCAGTATTTT
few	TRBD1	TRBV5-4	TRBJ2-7	CASSQGQDRYEQYF	TGTGCCAGCAGCCAGGGACAGGATCGCTACGAGCAGTACTTC